Presented here are 18 T cell receptor beta chains from one specimen sequenced in a study of blood T cells in healthy people across ages. A second PCR, run for about 6 to 11 cycles, used a sample-barcoded 5' primer plus a J-beta primer mix. TCRdb reprocessed the 5' RACE reads with MiXCR, giving one entry per CDR3 protein. The sample has about 1.6 million distinct CDR3 sequences; roughly 32% are singletons. The sequencing input was blood. These receptors all stem from a woman aged 30 to 39 in good health.

This clonotype was detected a few times. The chain joins TRBV11-2 to TRBJ2-1, with TRBD1 matching over 11 bases. The CDR3 consists of 15 residues. Germline assignment: CDR1 SGHAT and CDR2 FQNNGV. The V and J ends lost 5 bases and 8 bases, in that order; junction bases with no gene match: 8. This CDR3 is CASSAFRDRGYEQFF. CDR3 bases: TGTGCCAGCAGCGCCTTCCGGGACAGGGGGTATGAGCAGTTCTTC.

Ten or more counts support this clonotype. One end of the junction does not line up with germline, which may come from a read error. The V and J genes are TRBV10-1 and TRBJ2-1; D is undetermined. This CDR3 region has 12 residues. CDR1 and CDR2 (germline): WNHNN, SYGVQD (reference sequence). The CDR3 DNA reads TGTGCCAGCAGCTCGGACTACAATGAGCAGTTCTTC. The encoded protein is CASSSDYNEQFF.

This clonotype occurred once. The V gene is TRBV9, the J gene TRBJ1-2, with TRBD1 as a possible D gene (5 bases). This CDR3 region has 15 residues. The ends were cut back, 3 bases at V and 5 bases at J, with 17 bases in the middle. CDR1 and CDR2 (germline): SGDLS, YYNGEE. The CDR3 protein is CASSARSGREYGYTF. Written as DNA, the CDR3 is TGTGCCAGCAGCGCCCGTTCGGGCAGGGAATATGGCTACACCTTC. The full variable domain, completed using reference TRBV9 and TRBJ1-2, is DSGVTQTPKHLITATGQRVTLRCSPRSGDLSVYWYQQSLDQGLQFLIQYYNGEERAKGNILERFSAQQFPDLHSELNLSSLELGDSALYFCASSARSGREYGYTFGSGTRLTVV.

This chain links TRBV6-6 with TRBJ1-1; tentative D call: TRBD1 (5 bases). CDR1 and CDR2 (germline): MNHNY, SVGAGI (reference sequence). Trimming took off 4 bases at V and 6 bases at J, with 15 bases between the two ends. The CDR3 runs 14 residues. This chain's CDR3 is CASSCPGRDPEAFF. The DNA for the CDR3 is TGTGCCAGCAGTTGCCCAGGGAGGGACCCTGAAGCTTTCTTT.

V usage is TRBV3-1 and J usage is TRBJ1-2; D gene unclear. Deletions cut 1 base from V and 4 bases from J, with 10 bases between. This CDR3 has 14 residues. In germline, CDR1 is LGHDT, CDR2 YNNKEL (reference sequence). Here the CDR3 reads CASSQVPASYGYTF. For the CDR3, the DNA is TGTGCCAGCAGCCAAGTCCCGGCGAGCTATGGCTACACCTTC. The whole variable domain, filled in from reference TRBV3-1 and TRBJ1-2, reads DTAVSQTPKYLVTQMGNDKSIKCEQNLGHDTMYWYKQDSKKFLKIMFSYNNKELIINETVPNRFSPKSPDKAHLNLHINSLELGDSAVYFCASSQVPASYGYTFGSGTRLTVV.

V and J are TRBV7-2 and TRBJ1-4; a possible D gene is TRBD1 (5 bases). Germline V gene data show CDR1 as SGHTA and CDR2 as FQGNSA. With 1 base removed from V and 8 bases from J, the gap between germline ends came to 11 bases. The length of the CDR3 is 14 residues. The CDR3 DNA reads as TGTGCCAGCAGCTTAGGTGTTCAGGGCGAAAAACTGTTTTTT. Its protein is CASSLGVQGEKLFF.

The CDR3 reads CASSAGVMSNQPQHF. CDR3 bases: TGTGCCAGCAGTGCAGGGGTAATGAGCAATCAGCCCCAGCATTTT. The V call is TRBV6-1, the J call TRBJ1-5; tentatively, D is TRBD1 (6 bases). Germline V gene sequence: CDR1 MNHNS, CDR2 SASEGT. The CDR3 loop spans 15 amino acids. V was shortened by 4 bases and J by 1 base, with 11 bases between the two germline ends.

This clonotype appeared a few times. CDR3: CASSSGPNLETQYF. The CDR3 DNA reads TGTGCCAGCTCAAGTGGACCGAATCTAGAGACCCAGTACTTC. The V gene is TRBV7-3, the J gene TRBJ2-5; D is unresolved. V was clipped by 8 bases and J by 4 bases, with 17 bases between them. The germline V gene has CDR1 SGHTA and CDR2 FQGTGA. The CDR3 is made up of 14 amino acids. The whole variable domain, remainder taken from reference TRBV7-3 and TRBJ2-5, is GAGVSQTPSNKVTEKGKYVELRCDPISGHTALYWYRQSLGQGPEFLIYFQGTGAADDSGLPNDRFFAVRPEGSVSTLKIQRTERGDSAVYLCASSSGPNLETQYFGPGTRLLVL.

This chain connects TRBV5-4 to TRBJ2-4, with D perhaps given as TRBD1 or TRBD2 (5 bases each). Trimming pared 1 base from V and 0 bases from J, leaving 17 bases between. The CDR3 is 18 amino acids. Germline CDR1 and CDR2: SGHNT and YYREEE (reference sequence). In DNA, the CDR3 is TGTGCCAGCAGCTTGTTCGAGGAGTGGGACCTAGCCAAAAACATTCAGTACTTC. Amino acid sequence: CASSLFEEWDLAKNIQYF.

V is TRBV6-6 and J is TRBJ2-7; D ambiguous. This CDR3 spans 14 amino acids. The germline V gene encodes CDR1 MNHNY and CDR2 SVGAGI (reference sequence). The germline V and J ends were trimmed by 2 bases and 6 bases, with 14 bases remaining between them. CDR3 sequence: CASSYTRLPREQYF. CDR3 coding DNA: TGTGCCAGCAGTTACACAAGACTCCCACGCGAGCAGTACTTC.

This clonotype was observed a handful of times. A single base separates this from a much larger clone, so it may be a read error. This chain joins TRBV30 and TRBJ2-7; no definite D call. Germline V gene sequence: CDR1 GTSNPN, CDR2 SVGIG (reference sequence). The CDR3 runs 12 residues. V was pared by 7 bases and J by 5 bases, with 15 bases between. CDR3 sequence: CALTPRRHEQYF. As DNA, the CDR3 is TGTGCCTTGACTCCCCGCAGGCACGAGCAGTACTTC.

This clonotype was recorded a few times. The rearrangement uses TRBV5-1 and TRBJ2-7; D unclear. Per the germline V gene, CDR1 is SGHRS and CDR2 is YFSETQ. This CDR3 has 14 amino acids. The ends were cut back, 5 bases at V and 0 bases at J, with 12 bases in the middle. The CDR3, as DNA: TGCGCCAGCAGGTCGAGTCCTACCTCCTACGAGCAGTACTTC. Protein sequence: CASRSSPTSYEQYF.

Only a few counts were recorded for this clonotype. An end of the junction differs from the germline gene, which may be a read error. The chain has TRBV7-7 and TRBJ2-5; no definite D call. CDR3 length: 13 residues. Germline CDR1 reads SSHAT; CDR2 reads FNYEAQ (reference sequence). The CDR3, as DNA: TGTGCCAACAGCTTGGCCCTTAGGGAGACCCAGTACTTC. The encoded protein is CANSLALRETQYF.

The chain combines TRBV5-1 with TRBJ1-2, with D perhaps matching TRBD1 (6 bases). With 5 bases removed from V and 2 bases from J, the gap between germline ends came to 13 bases. Germline loops: CDR1 SGHRS, CDR2 YFSETQ. This CDR3 spans 14 amino acids. DNA for the CDR3: TGCGCCAGCAGTACTAATGGACAGAACTATGGCTACACCTTC. It translates to CASSTNGQNYGYTF.

This clonotype was counted at least ten times. This chain joins TRBV9 and TRBJ2-1; possibly TRBD1 or TRBD2 for D (5 bases each). This CDR3 has 14 amino acids. V was pared by 4 bases and J by 5 bases, with 13 bases between. CDR1 is SGDLS and CDR2 is YYNGEE in the germline V gene. Here the CDR3 DNA reads TGTGCCAGCAGCCCCCAGTGGGGGAACAATGAGCAGTTCTTC. It translates to CASSPQWGNNEQFF. The whole variable domain, filled in from reference TRBV9 and TRBJ2-1, reads DSGVTQTPKHLITATGQRVTLRCSPRSGDLSVYWYQQSLDQGLQFLIQYYNGEERAKGNILERFSAQQFPDLHSELNLSSLELGDSALYFCASSPQWGNNEQFFGPGTRLTVL.

This clonotype was seen more than once but under ten times. The genes are TRBV7-8 and TRBJ1-2; 10 bases are shared with TRBD1. The CDR3 covers 16 residues. The junction had 8 bases not matched to a gene; V was cut back by 5 bases and J by 2 bases. From germline, CDR1 is SGHVS and CDR2 FQNEAQ. The CDR3 DNA follows: TGTGCCAGCAGCGGTTCCGGGACAGGGGTAAACTATGGCTACACCTTC. Amino acid sequence: CASSGSGTGVNYGYTF.

The chain uses TRBV4-2 and TRBJ2-5; the D gene is possibly TRBD2 (6 bases). The CDR3 covers 16 residues. V lost 1 base to trimming and J lost 7 bases, with 19 bases between them. Germline CDR1 reads LGHNA; CDR2 reads YNFKEQ. The CDR3 nucleotides are TGTGCCAGCAGCCAAGGACTAGGGGAAGGAGGTGGGACCCAGTACTTC. Translated, it gives CASSQGLGEGGGTQYF.

This clonotype showed up just a few times. The J gene is TRBJ2-3, the V gene TRBV20-1; D perhaps matches TRBD2 (7 bases). CDR3 length: 16 amino acids. The V end was cut by 5 bases, the J end by 2 bases, with 20 bases between. Germline CDR1 DFQATT, CDR2 SNEGSKA (reference sequence). The CDR3 region is CSAGGAGATNTDTQYF. The CDR3 DNA follows: TGCAGTGCTGGGGGGGCGGGGGCCACAAACACAGATACGCAGTATTTT.